This T cell receptor beta chain came from a study of STAT3 mutations in large granular lymphocyte leukemia. Study outcomes and limitations: Every T-LGLL patient had at least one immunodominant TCRbeta clonotype. After therapy, about 30% of the 18 patients switched clonotypes, all new clones STAT3 wild type.

Assay used: immunoSEQ multiplex PCR; TCRdb lists only in-frame clones, some missing. The data hold 30,000 to 45,000 clones, with around nine tenths observed a single time. The CDR3 length is 12 residues. The germline V gene encodes CDR1 MNHNS and CDR2 SASEGT. V shed 6 bases and J shed 2 bases, with 5 bases lying between them. As concerns this clone: Its matching antigen is unknown.

The chain uses TRBV6-1 and TRBJ1-3, with D unresolved. Input material: PBMCs. The clonotype originates from a human donor with T large granular lymphocyte leukemia. Some clones in this sample may be carry-over from other donors' samples. The CDR3 DNA sequence: TGTGCCAGCAGGGATGCTGGAAACACCATATATTTT. Its protein is CASRDAGNTIYF.